The source of this T cell receptor (beta chain) is a study of a mutant IDH1 vaccine in newly diagnosed glioma (dated by TCRdb to about 2021). Looking at the study overall: Of the 32 patients who were treated, approximately 60% were male and 37.5% were female, and the mean age was around 40 years. Before enrollment, patients had received standard therapy of radiotherapy alone, temozolomide alone, or radiochemotherapy with temozolomide; most received the combination. Peripheral blood was drawn at six visits: V03 (baseline), V05, V07, V10, V12 and V13. For exploratory analyses, longitudinal TCRB deep sequencing was carried out in about two dozen treated patients wherever samples were available.

The library came from the immunoSEQ multiplex PCR assay. Rearranged TCR beta chain sequences were amplified with the hsTCRB Kit following the manufacturer's protocol. TCRB libraries were sequenced on an Illumina MiSeq. The authors' pipeline ran thus. The kit vendor's proprietary platform handled demultiplexing, trimming and gene mapping. TCRdb provides this immuneACCESS table in a form limited to in-frame rearrangements. Some clones are lacking; in checked studies, under half of them reflect an unresolved V gene, and why the rest are absent is not known. The V and J calls and clone size come from that table; D and trimming were worked out from the DNA. Across this sample there are roughly 70,000 clones, with more than 70% seen only once. In total, the top ten clones hold 4.6% of the sample. Reading from cysteine to phenylalanine, the CDR3 counts 13 amino acids. Only the CDR3 portion is preserved as DNA: 39 bases, with reading frame beginning at the first base. The germline ends are 6 bases apart after V is trimmed by 3 bases and J by 1 base. From the germline V gene, CDR1 is KGHSH and CDR2 is LQKENI.

Paper-wide results and their limitations: Immune responses induced by the vaccine were seen in 93.3% of patients across multiple MHC alleles. It was noted by the authors that analyses of patient blood samples could not be reproduced owing to sample limitations. Pseudoprogression appeared unrelated to alterations in the top peripheral T cell clonotypes detected by TCRB sequencing. PBMC samples for TCRB deep sequencing were selected based on availability.

Details on this clone: Its antigen is currently not known. No base qualities exist here, and no much larger clone lies one base off it.

The meaning of the sample's time point label: baseline, week 1 (first vaccination visit). This specimen's treatment or condition label, per the study, means: pre-vaccination baseline after standard-of-care therapy. Newly diagnosed WHO grade 3 or 4 IDH1-mutant astrocytomas showing loss of nuclear ATRX were present in the donors. The samples were drawn from NOA16, a multicentre, single-arm, open-label phase I trial in Germany that tested a mutant IDH1 peptide vaccine in humans for the first time. For immunogenicity testing, the blood drawn at visit V03 was used as the baseline sample. Genomic DNA for TCRB sequencing was extracted from EDTA blood using the DNeasy Blood and Tissue Kit.

The sample here was peripheral blood mononuclear cells (PBMCs), taken from a glioma patient treated with radiotherapy, temozolomide or both. The origin of this receptor is a young woman with glioma. Some clones in this sample may be carry-over from other donors' samples. The V and J genes are TRBV18 and TRBJ1-1, with the D gene call left open. The bases read TGTGCCAGCTCACCGTTGGAGAACACTGAAGCTTTCTTT. Its protein product is CASSPLENTEAFF.